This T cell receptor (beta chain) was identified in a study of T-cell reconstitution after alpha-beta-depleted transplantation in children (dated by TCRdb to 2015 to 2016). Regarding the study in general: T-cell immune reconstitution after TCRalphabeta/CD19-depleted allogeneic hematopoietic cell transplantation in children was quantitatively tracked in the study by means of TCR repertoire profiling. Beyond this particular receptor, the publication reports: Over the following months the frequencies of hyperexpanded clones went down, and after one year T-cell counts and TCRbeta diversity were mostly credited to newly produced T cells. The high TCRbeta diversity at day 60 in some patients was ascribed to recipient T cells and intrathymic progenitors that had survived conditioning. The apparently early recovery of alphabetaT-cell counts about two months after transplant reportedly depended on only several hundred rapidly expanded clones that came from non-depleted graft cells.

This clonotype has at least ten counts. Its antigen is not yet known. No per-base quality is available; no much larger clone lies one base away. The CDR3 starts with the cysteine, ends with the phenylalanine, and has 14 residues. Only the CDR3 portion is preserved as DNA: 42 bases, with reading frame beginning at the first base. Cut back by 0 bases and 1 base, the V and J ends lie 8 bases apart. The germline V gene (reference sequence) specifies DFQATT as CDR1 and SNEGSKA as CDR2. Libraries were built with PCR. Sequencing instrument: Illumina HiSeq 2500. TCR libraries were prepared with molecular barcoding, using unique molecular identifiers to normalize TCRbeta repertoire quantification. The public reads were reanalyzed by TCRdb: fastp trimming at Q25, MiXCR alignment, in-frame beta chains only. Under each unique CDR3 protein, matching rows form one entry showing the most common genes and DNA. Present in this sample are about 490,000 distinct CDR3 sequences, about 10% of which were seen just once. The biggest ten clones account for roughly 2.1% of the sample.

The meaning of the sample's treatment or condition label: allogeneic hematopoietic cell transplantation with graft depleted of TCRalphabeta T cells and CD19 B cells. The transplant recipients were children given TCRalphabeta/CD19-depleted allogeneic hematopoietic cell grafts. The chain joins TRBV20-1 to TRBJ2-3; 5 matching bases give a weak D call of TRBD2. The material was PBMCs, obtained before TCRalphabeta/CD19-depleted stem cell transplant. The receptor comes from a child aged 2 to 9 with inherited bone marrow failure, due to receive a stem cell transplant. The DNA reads TGCAGTGCTAGAGATCATAGCGGCACAGATACGCAGTATTTT. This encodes CSARDHSGTDTQYF.